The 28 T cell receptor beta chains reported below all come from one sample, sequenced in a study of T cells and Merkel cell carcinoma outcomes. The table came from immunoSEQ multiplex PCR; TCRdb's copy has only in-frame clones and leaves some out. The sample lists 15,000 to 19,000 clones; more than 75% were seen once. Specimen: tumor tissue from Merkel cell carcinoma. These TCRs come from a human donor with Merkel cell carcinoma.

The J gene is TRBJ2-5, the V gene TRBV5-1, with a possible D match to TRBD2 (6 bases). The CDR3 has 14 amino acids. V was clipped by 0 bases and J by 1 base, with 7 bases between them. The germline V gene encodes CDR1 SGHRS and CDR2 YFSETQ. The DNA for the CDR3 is TGCGCCAGCAGCTTGGGAGCGGGCCAAGAGACCCAGTACTTC. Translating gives CASSLGAGQETQYF.

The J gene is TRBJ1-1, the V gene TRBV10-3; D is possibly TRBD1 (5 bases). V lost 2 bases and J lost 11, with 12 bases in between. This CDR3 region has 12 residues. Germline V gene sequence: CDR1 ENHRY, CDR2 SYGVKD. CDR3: CAISESRDDAFF. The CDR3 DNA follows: TGTGCCATCAGTGAGAGCAGGGATGACGCTTTCTTT.

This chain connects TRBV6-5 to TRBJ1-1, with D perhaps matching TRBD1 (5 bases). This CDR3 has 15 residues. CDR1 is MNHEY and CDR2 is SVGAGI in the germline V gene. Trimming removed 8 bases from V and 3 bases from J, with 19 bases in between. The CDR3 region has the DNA TGTGCCAGCGCACCTGGGGGGGGATTGGACACTGAAGCTTTCTTT. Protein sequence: CASAPGGGLDTEAFF.

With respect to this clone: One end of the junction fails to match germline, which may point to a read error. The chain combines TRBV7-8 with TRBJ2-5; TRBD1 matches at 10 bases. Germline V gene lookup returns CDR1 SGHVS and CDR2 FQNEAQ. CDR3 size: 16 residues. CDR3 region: CASSLAGQGYEEIQYF. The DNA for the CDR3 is TGTGCCAGCAGCTTAGCGGGACAGGGGTATGAAGAGATCCAGTACTTC.

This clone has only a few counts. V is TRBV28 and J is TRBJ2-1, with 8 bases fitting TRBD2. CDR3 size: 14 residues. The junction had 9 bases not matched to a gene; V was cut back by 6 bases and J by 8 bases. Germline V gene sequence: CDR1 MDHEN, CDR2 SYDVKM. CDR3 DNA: TGTGCCAGCAGACTAGCGGCCACCTCCGATGAGCAGTTCTTC. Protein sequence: CASRLAATSDEQFF.

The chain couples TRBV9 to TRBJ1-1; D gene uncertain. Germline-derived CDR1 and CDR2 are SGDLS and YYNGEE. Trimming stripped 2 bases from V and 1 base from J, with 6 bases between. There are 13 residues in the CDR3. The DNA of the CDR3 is TGTGCCAGCAGCGTTTTAGAGAACACTGAAGCTTTCTTT. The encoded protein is CASSVLENTEAFF.

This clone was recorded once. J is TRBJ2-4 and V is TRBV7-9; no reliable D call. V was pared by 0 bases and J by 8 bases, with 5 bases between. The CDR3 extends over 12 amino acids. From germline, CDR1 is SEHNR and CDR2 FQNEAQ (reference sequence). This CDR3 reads CASSLAMHIQYF. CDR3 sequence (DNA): TGTGCCAGCAGCTTAGCTATGCACATTCAGTACTTC.

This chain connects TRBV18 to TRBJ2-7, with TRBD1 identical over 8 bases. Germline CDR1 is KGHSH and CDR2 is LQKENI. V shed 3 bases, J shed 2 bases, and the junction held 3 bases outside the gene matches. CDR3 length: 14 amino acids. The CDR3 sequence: CASSPDRATYEQYF. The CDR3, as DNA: TGTGCCAGCTCACCGGACAGGGCGACCTACGAGCAGTACTTC.

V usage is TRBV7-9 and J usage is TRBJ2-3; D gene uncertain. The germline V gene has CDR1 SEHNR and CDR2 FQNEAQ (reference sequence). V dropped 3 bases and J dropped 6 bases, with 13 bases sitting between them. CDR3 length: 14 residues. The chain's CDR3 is CASSLENPGDTQYF. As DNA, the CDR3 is TGTGCCAGCAGCTTGGAAAACCCCGGGGATACGCAGTATTTT.

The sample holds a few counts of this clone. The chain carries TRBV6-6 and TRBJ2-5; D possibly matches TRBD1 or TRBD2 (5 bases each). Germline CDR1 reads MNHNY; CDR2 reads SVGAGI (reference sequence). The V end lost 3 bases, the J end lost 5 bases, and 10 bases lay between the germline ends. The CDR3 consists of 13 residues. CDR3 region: CASSYGGVETQYF. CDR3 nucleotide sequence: TGTGCCAGCAGTTATGGGGGTGTGGAGACCCAGTACTTC.

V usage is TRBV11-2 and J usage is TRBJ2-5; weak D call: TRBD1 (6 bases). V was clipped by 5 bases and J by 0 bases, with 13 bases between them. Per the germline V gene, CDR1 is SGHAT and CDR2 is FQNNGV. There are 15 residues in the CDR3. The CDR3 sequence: CASSQGTWDQETQYF. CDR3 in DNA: TGTGCCAGCAGCCAGGGGACCTGGGACCAAGAGACCCAGTACTTC.

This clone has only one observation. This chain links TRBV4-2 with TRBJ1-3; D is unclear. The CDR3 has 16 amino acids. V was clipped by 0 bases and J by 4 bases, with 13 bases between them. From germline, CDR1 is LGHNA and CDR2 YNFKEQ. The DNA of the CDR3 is TGTGCCAGCAGCCAAGATGGACCGACGGTGGGAAACACCATATATTTT. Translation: CASSQDGPTVGNTIYF.

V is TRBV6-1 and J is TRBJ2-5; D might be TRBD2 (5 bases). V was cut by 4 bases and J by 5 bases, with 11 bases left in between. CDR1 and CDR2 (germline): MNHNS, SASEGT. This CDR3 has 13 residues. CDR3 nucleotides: TGTGCCAGCAGTGGACGGCGGGTGGAGACCCAGTACTTC. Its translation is CASSGRRVETQYF.

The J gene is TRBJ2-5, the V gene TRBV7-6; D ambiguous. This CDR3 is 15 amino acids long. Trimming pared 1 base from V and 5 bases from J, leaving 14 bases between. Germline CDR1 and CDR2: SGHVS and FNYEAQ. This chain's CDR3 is CASSLGGVGLETQYF. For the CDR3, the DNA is TGTGCCAGCAGCTTAGGAGGTGTTGGGTTGGAGACCCAGTACTTC.

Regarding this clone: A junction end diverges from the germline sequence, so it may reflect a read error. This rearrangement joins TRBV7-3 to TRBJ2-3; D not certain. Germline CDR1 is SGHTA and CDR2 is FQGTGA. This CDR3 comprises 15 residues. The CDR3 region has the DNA TGTGCTAGCAGCTTATATCCCGGCCGCGAGTACTCGCAGTATTTT. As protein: CASSLYPGREYSQYF. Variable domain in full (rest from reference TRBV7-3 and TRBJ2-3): GAGVSQTPSNKVTEKGKYVELRCDPISGHTALYWYRQSLGQGPEFLIYFQGTGAADDSGLPNDRFFAVRPEGSVSTLKIQRTERGDSAVYLCASSLYPGREYSQYFGPGTRLTVL.

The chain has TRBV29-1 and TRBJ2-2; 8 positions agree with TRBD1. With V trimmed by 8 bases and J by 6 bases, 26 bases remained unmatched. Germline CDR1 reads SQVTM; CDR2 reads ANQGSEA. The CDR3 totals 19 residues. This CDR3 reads CSSLGWAGGKKVKAGELFF. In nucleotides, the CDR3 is TGCAGCTCCCTGGGTTGGGCAGGGGGCAAAAAAGTAAAGGCCGGGGAGCTGTTTTTT.

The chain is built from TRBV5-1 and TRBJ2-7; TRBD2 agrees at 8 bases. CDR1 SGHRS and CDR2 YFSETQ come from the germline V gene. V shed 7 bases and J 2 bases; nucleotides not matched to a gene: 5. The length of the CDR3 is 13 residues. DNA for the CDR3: TGCGCCAGCGCTAGCGGGCTCCCCTACGAGCAGTACTTC. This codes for CASASGLPYEQYF.

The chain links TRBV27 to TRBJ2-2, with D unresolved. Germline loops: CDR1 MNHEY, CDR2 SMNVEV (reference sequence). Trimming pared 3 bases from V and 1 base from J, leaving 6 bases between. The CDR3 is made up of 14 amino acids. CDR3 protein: CASSFEVNTGELFF. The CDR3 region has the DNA TGTGCCAGCAGTTTCGAGGTGAACACCGGGGAGCTGTTTTTT.

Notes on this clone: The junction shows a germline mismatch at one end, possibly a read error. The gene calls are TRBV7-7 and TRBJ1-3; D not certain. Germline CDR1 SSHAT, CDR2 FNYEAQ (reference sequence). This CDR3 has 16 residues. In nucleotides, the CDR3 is TGTGCTAGCAGACGATTTAGGACTTGGGTGGGAAACACCATATATTTT. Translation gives CASRRFRTWVGNTIYF.

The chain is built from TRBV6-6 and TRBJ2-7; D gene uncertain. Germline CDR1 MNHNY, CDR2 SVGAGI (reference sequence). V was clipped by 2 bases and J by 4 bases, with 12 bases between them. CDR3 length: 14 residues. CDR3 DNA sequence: TGTGCCAGCAGTTACGGAGCGCTACGGTACGAGCAGTACTTC. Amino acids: CASSYGALRYEQYF.

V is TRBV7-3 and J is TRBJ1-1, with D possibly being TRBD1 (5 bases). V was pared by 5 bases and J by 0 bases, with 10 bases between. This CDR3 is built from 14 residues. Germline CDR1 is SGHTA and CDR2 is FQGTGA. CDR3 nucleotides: TGTGCCAGCAGCCGGGACGGAATGAACACTGAAGCTTTCTTT. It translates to CASSRDGMNTEAFF.

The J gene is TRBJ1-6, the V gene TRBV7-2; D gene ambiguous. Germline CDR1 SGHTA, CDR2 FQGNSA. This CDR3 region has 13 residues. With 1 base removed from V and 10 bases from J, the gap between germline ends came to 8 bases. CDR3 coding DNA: TGTGCCAGCAGCTTAGATTTAGGATCACCCCTCCACTTT. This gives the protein CASSLDLGSPLHF.

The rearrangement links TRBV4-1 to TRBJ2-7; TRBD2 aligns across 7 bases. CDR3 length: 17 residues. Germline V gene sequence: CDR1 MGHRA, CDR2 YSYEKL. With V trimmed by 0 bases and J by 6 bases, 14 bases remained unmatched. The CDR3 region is CASSQDPIGQGGREQYF. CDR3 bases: TGCGCCAGCAGCCAAGATCCAATCGGGCAGGGAGGGCGCGAGCAGTACTTC.

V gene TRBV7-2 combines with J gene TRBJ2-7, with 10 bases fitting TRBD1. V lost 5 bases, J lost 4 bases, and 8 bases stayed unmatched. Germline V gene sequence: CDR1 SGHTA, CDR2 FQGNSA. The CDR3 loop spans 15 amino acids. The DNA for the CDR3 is TGTGCCAGCAGCCAAGAACCGGGACAGGGGTACGAGCAGTACTTC. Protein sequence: CASSQEPGQGYEQYF.

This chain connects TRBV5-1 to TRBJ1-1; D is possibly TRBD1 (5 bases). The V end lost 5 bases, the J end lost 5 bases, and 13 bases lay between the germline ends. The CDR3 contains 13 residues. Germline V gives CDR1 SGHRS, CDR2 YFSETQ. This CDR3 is CASREGSRTEAFF. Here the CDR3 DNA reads TGCGCCAGCAGAGAGGGGTCACGGACTGAAGCTTTCTTT.

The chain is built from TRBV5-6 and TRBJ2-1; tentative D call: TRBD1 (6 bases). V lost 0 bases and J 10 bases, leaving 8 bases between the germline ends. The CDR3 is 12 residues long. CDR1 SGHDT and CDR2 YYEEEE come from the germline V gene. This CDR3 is CASSLDRDEQFF. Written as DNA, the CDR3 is TGTGCCAGCAGCTTGGACAGGGACGAGCAGTTCTTC.

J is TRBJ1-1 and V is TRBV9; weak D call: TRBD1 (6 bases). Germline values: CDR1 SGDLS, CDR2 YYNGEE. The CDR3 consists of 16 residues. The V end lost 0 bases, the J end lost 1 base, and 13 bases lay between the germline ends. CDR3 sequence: CASSVGGARGNTEAFF. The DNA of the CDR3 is TGTGCCAGCAGCGTAGGGGGGGCGCGTGGGAACACTGAAGCTTTCTTT. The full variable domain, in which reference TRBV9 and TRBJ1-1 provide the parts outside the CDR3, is DSGVTQTPKHLITATGQRVTLRCSPRSGDLSVYWYQQSLDQGLQFLIQYYNGEERAKGNILERFSAQQFPDLHSELNLSSLELGDSALYFCASSVGGARGNTEAFFGQGTRLTVV.

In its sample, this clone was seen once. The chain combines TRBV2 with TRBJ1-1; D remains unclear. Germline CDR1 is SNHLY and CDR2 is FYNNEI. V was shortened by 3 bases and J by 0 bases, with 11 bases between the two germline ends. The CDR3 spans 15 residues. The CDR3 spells CASSDASRLNTEAFF. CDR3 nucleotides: TGTGCCAGCAGTGACGCCTCACGACTGAACACTGAAGCTTTCTTT.